Shown below are 24 T cell receptor beta chains from a single sample sequenced in a study of blood T cells in healthy people across ages. The authors ran a second PCR of about 7 to 12 cycles using a sample-barcoded 5' primer and a J-beta primer mix. From the 5' RACE reads, TCRdb called clonotypes with MiXCR, one entry per CDR3 protein. The sample consists of some 550,000 distinct CDR3 sequences, under 55% of them appearing once. Sequenced sample: blood. The receptors originated from a man older than 75 in good health.

The V gene is TRBV5-1, the J gene TRBJ1-2; 7 bases match TRBD1. This CDR3 region has 14 residues. Germline trimming cut 3 bases from V and 4 bases from J; bases unmatched to any gene: 6. Germline-derived CDR1 and CDR2 are SGHRS and YFSETQ. As DNA, the CDR3 is TGCGCCAGCAGCTCCCCGGGACAGCCCTATGGCTACACCTTC. Its translation: CASSSPGQPYGYTF.

This clonotype was seen just once. The CDR3 loop is CASSLSRDPGTDTQYF. In DNA form, the CDR3 reads TGTGCCAGCAGCTTAAGCCGGGATCCTGGCACAGATACGCAGTATTTT. The chain joins TRBV7-2 to TRBJ2-3, with D possibly being TRBD2 (5 bases). V was pared by 2 bases and J by 1 base, with 13 bases between. Germline V gives CDR1 SGHTA, CDR2 FQGNSA. CDR3 length: 16 residues.

As concerns this clonotype: A single base separates this from a much larger clone, so it may be a read error. This CDR3 is CASSLPRAGPDTQYF. In DNA, the CDR3 is TGTGCCAGCAGCCTCCCCCGCGCGGGACCAGATACGCAGTATTTT. The chain employs TRBV6-6 and TRBJ2-3, with D possibly matching TRBD2 (6 bases). CDR1 is MNHNY and CDR2 is SVGAGI in the germline V gene (reference sequence). The CDR3 runs 15 residues. Trimming removed 6 bases at V and 4 bases at J, with 17 bases between.

The gene calls are TRBV2 and TRBJ2-5; D is unclear. The V gene's germline CDR1 is SNHLY and CDR2 FYNNEI. This CDR3 is 14 amino acids long. V lost 5 bases to trimming and J lost 2 bases, with 12 bases between them. The CDR3 is CASSSRAVQETQYF. The CDR3, as DNA: TGTGCCAGCAGTTCCCGGGCCGTACAAGAGACCCAGTACTTC.

Only a few counts were recorded for this clonotype. V is TRBV10-3 and J is TRBJ1-4; D gene unclear. The CDR3 has 14 amino acids. V gave up 6 bases and J gave up 5 bases, with 13 bases separating them. CDR1 and CDR2 (germline): ENHRY, SYGVKD. This chain's CDR3 is CAISNSGRNEKLFF. The CDR3 nucleotides read TGTGCCATCAGCAACAGCGGGCGAAATGAAAAACTGTTTTTT.

This clonotype has only a few counts. Germline and junction disagree at one end, which may indicate a read error. This sequence joins TRBV7-7 and TRBJ2-1; TRBD2 might be the D (7 bases). This CDR3 contains 15 residues. Germline assignment: CDR1 SSHAT and CDR2 FNYEAQ (reference sequence). The CDR3 region has the DNA TGTGCTAGCAGCTTAGCGATCGGCGGGGGCGATGAGCAGTTCTTC. It specifies CASSLAIGGGDEQFF.

This clonotype was picked up one time. This rearrangement joins TRBV3-1 to TRBJ1-2; D not resolved. Trimming shortened V by 4 bases and J by 7 bases, and 13 bases separated the two germline ends. This CDR3 contains 13 residues. CDR1 is LGHDT, CDR2 YNNKEL, per germline (reference sequence). The DNA of the CDR3 is TGTGCCAGCAGCCCTGGCAGCGCCCCTGGCTACACCTTC. It translates to CASSPGSAPGYTF.

This sequence joins TRBV29-1 and TRBJ2-2; 10 bases align to TRBD1. This CDR3 comprises 14 residues. V was pared by 6 bases and J by 5 bases, with 6 bases of the junction left unmatched. CDR1 SQVTM and CDR2 ANQGSEA come from the germline V gene. Here the CDR3 DNA reads TGCAGCGTGAGGGGACAGGGGAGAACCGGGGAGCTGTTTTTT. Protein: CSVRGQGRTGELFF.

CDR3 bases: TGTGCCACCAGCAGAGATAAGGGAAAGACCAGCTCCTACAATGAGCAGTTCTTC. It specifies CATSRDKGKTSSYNEQFF. This chain links TRBV15 with TRBJ2-1; the D is unclear. Germline CDR1 and CDR2: LNHNV and YYDKDF (reference sequence). This CDR3 contains 18 residues. V lost 0 bases and J 0 bases, leaving 15 bases between the germline ends.

J is TRBJ2-1 and V is TRBV6-2 or TRBV6-3; 7 bases are shared with TRBD1. J lost 3 bases, V lost 6 bases, and 14 bases had no gene match. Germline V gene lookup returns CDR1 MNHEY and CDR2 SVGEGT. CDR3 length: 17 amino acids. CDR3: CASSRPSRDRLYNEQFF. The CDR3 nucleotides are TGTGCCAGCAGCCGACCGAGCCGGGACAGACTCTACAATGAGCAGTTCTTC.

The table lists this clonotype with many counts. The chain carries TRBV20-1 and TRBJ2-1; TRBD2 agrees at 13 bases. The CDR3 loop spans 15 amino acids. The J segment lost 6 bases and the V segment lost 6 bases, leaving 8 bases of the junction unmatched. Germline loops: CDR1 DFQATT, CDR2 SNEGSKA (reference sequence). The CDR3 loop is CSAIPGLAGSNEQFF. The CDR3 region has the DNA TGCAGTGCCATCCCGGGACTAGCGGGGTCCAATGAGCAGTTCTTC.

The chain recombines TRBV10-3 with TRBJ1-5, with D possibly matching TRBD1 (5 bases). V lost 3 bases and J 3 bases, leaving 9 bases between the germline ends. CDR1 and CDR2 from the germline V gene are ENHRY and SYGVKD. The CDR3 spans 14 residues. CDR3 DNA sequence: TGTGCCATCAGTGACGGGGGTTCCAATCAGCCCCAGCATTTT. Translated, it gives CAISDGGSNQPQHF.

V gene TRBV6-6 combines with J gene TRBJ2-2, with D possibly called TRBD1 or TRBD2 (6 bases each). With 6 bases removed from V and 4 bases from J, the gap between germline ends came to 18 bases. The CDR3 spans 16 residues. The germline V gene encodes CDR1 MNHNY and CDR2 SVGAGI (reference sequence). Here the CDR3 DNA reads TGTGCCAGCAGGCCCGGGGGCCCTTACCGCACCGGGGAGCTGTTTTTT. Its translation is CASRPGGPYRTGELFF.

This clonotype has more than one count but fewer than ten. The rearrangement links TRBV6-2 or TRBV6-3 to TRBJ2-5; TRBD2 matches 10 bases. V lost 5 bases, J lost 1 base, and 7 bases stayed unmatched. Germline assignment: CDR1 MNHEY and CDR2 SVGEGT. The CDR3 spans 16 residues. The CDR3: CASSQPRTSGQETQYF. CDR3 DNA sequence: TGTGCCAGCAGTCAACCTCGGACTAGCGGCCAAGAGACCCAGTACTTC.

V and J are TRBV4-1 and TRBJ2-1; D unresolved. V lost 1 base and J 13 bases, leaving 11 bases between the germline ends. The CDR3 totals 12 residues. CDR1 is MGHRA and CDR2 is YSYEKL in the germline V gene. The DNA for the CDR3 is TGCGCCAGCAGCCAAGTCTCAGATGTACAGTTCTTC. Translated: CASSQVSDVQFF.

The rearrangement uses TRBV18 and TRBJ2-7; no clear D gene. Germline assignment: CDR1 KGHSH and CDR2 LQKENI. The CDR3 runs 14 residues. Trimming took 1 base from V and 3 from J, leaving 10 bases between them. The CDR3 DNA reads as TGTGCCAGCTCACCACGGGCCAGGATCTACGAGCAGTACTTC. Translated, it gives CASSPRARIYEQYF. Filled out from reference TRBV18 and TRBJ2-7, the complete variable domain reads NAGVMQNPRHLVRRRGQEARLRCSPMKGHSHVYWYRQLPEEGLKFMVYLQKENIIDESGMPKERFSAEFPKEGPSILRIQQVVRGDSAAYFCASSPRARIYEQYFGPGTRLTVT.

In this sample, this clonotype turned up a few times. Here the CDR3 reads CASSLSGSGVNEQFF. For the CDR3, the DNA is TGCGCCAGCAGCTTGTCAGGGTCGGGCGTCAATGAGCAGTTCTTC. The chain recombines TRBV5-1 with TRBJ2-1, with D tentatively TRBD1 (5 bases). The CDR3 covers 15 residues. With 1 base removed from V and 6 bases from J, the gap between germline ends came to 14 bases. The germline CDR1 and CDR2 sequences are SGHRS and YFSETQ.

Note on this clonotype: A much larger clone lies one base from this, so it may be a read error. The J gene is TRBJ2-7, the V gene TRBV28; D is uncertain. From germline, CDR1 is MDHEN and CDR2 SYDVKM. CDR3 length: 12 residues. The CDR3 nucleotides are TGTACCAGCAGTTCCGACACCTACGAGCAGTACTTC. This translates into CTSSSDTYEQYF.

This clonotype was seen a few times. The chain's CDR3 is CASQGEPDTQYF. The CDR3 DNA sequence: TGTGCCAGCCAGGGTGAGCCAGATACGCAGTATTTT. This sequence joins TRBV6-2 or TRBV6-3 and TRBJ2-3, with D possibly being TRBD1 (5 bases). Germline assignment: CDR1 MNHEY and CDR2 SVGEGT. This CDR3 contains 12 residues. Trimming removed 8 bases at V and 4 bases at J, with 10 bases between.

This clonotype was detected a few times. The rearrangement uses TRBV3-1 and TRBJ2-3, with 8 bases identical to TRBD2. Germline-derived CDR1 and CDR2 are LGHDT and YNNKEL (reference sequence). The CDR3 loop spans 14 amino acids. The ends lost 8 bases at V and 2 bases at J; junction bases unmatched: 6. CDR3 nucleotides: TGTGCCAGCCGGTGGCGGGGGGTCACAGATACGCAGTATTTT. Translation: CASRWRGVTDTQYF.

This rearrangement joins TRBV6-2 or TRBV6-3 to TRBJ2-3; unclear D gene. The CDR3 spans 14 residues. Deletions cut 3 bases from V and 3 bases from J, with 10 bases between. The germline V gene has CDR1 MNHEY and CDR2 SVGEGT. CDR3 residues: CASSYTEWTDTQYF. The CDR3 nucleotides are TGTGCCAGCAGTTATACCGAATGGACAGATACGCAGTATTTT.

The chain uses TRBV13 and TRBJ2-1; the D is unclear. The J call may be faulty, since TRBJ2-7 better matches the DNA end. Germline V lookup: CDR1 PRHDT, CDR2 FYEKMQ (reference sequence). The CDR3 is 11 residues long. DNA of the CDR3: TGTGCCAGCAGAGGGAACAATGAGCAGTACTTC. This encodes CASRGNNEQYF.

In this sample, this clonotype turned up a few times. The J gene is TRBJ2-5, the V gene TRBV3-1; D gene uncertain. The germline V gene has CDR1 LGHDT and CDR2 YNNKEL (reference sequence). CDR3 size: 15 residues. V dropped 0 bases and J dropped 1 base, with 9 bases sitting between them. The CDR3 DNA is TGTGCCAGCAGCCAAGACCCTAACGGCCAAGAGACCCAGTACTTC. It codes for CASSQDPNGQETQYF.

This clonotype has at least ten counts. Being one base from a much bigger clone, this may be a read error. The chain employs TRBV6-6 and TRBJ2-1; 7 bases map to TRBD2. Germline lookup yields CDR1 MNHNY and CDR2 SVGAGI (reference sequence). V shed 0 bases and J 6 bases; nucleotides not matched to a gene: 8. The CDR3 consists of 16 residues. CDR3 sequence (DNA): TGTGCCAGCAGTTACTCGGGTGGGGGGGGTAGCAATGAGCAGTTCTTC. This translates into CASSYSGGGGSNEQFF.